The clone carrying this T cell receptor (beta chain) was seen a few times. CDR1 and CDR2 (germline): KGHDR, SFDVKD. Germline trimming cut 6 bases from V and 2 bases from J; bases unmatched to any gene: 11. CDR3 length: 16 amino acids. What was amplified from RNA transcripts were TCR beta CDR3 regions. The TCR CDR3 first-round RT-PCR relied on the HTBI primer set. Via MiXCR, TCRdb re-called the multiplex PCR reads, giving one row per CDR3 protein. The sample records around 600,000 distinct CDR3 sequences, roughly 46% being singletons. The data originate from a study of T cells in Graves' hyperthyroidism and ophthalmopathy. Diagnoses were made from clinical symptoms, serum measures (thyroxine and TRAb), thyroid ultrasound and orbital computed tomography.

This receptor was obtained from an adult man with Graves' disease, either hyperthyroidism or ophthalmopathy (not recorded which). The sequenced sample consisted of peripheral blood or thyroid tissue (not recorded which). The gene calls are TRBV24-1 and TRBJ1-2, with 7 positions matching TRBD1. CDR3 in DNA: TGTGCCACCAGTCCCAGGGGGGCCGCGCTAAACTATGGCTACACCTTC. Its translation: CATSPRGAALNYGYTF.